Sequencing of this T cell receptor beta chain was carried out in a study of vaccination and CD4 T cells after COVID-19. Sample treatment: approximately 9-day PBMC culture with coronavirus spike peptide pools or control peptides (ViraFEST assay). Ahead of the COVID-19 pandemic (2011-2018), the CD4+ T cells of the unexposed donor were collected. Of note for this clonotype: Its antigen remains unidentified.

This CDR3 has 16 residues. The trim removed 5 bases at V and 4 bases at J, leaving 12 bases unmatched. Germline lookup yields CDR1 SGHAT and CDR2 FQDESV (reference sequence). Cultured CD4+ T cells had their DNA profiled by the Oncomine TCR Beta short-read assay. The source of extracted genomic DNA was cultured CD4+ T cells. TCRdb itself ran the PCR reads through MiXCR, one entry per CDR3 protein. Here the sample spans some 8,900 distinct CDR3 sequences, around 37% being singletons. The rearrangement links TRBV11-1 to TRBJ2-3, with TRBD1 identical over 7 bases. This receptor was taken from a human donor in good health. The specimen was CD4+ T cells from blood, cultured in vitro. DNA for the CDR3: TGTGCCAGCAGCGCCAACACAGGGGCATGGGCAGATACGCAGTATTTT. It specifies CASSANTGAWADTQYF.